The clone carrying this T cell receptor (beta chain) was seen just once. These data belong to a study of T cell changes during pregnancy in multiple sclerosis. Here immunoSEQ multiplex PCR was the method, and the copy in TCRdb shows in-frame clones only, minus some. The sample lists fewer than 90,000 clones, around 93% occurring once. CDR1 SGHTA and CDR2 FQGNSA come from the germline V gene. Between the trimmed V and J ends, which lost 1 base and 3 bases, there was a span of 16 bases. This CDR3 contains 16 residues. The sequenced sample was peripheral blood, obtained in the third trimester of pregnancy. The chain employs TRBV7-2 and TRBJ2-7; perhaps TRBD2 as D (7 bases). The receptor comes from a female donor in good health, enrolled as a control in a pregnancy study. The CDR3 loop reads CASSLVPGGHNYEQYF. The CDR3 DNA reads as TGTGCCAGCAGCTTAGTACCGGGGGGACACAACTACGAGCAGTACTTC.